A single sample gave rise to the 12 T cell receptor beta chains below, sequenced in a study of T-cell memory formation after mild COVID-19. TCRdb analysed the 5' RACE reads with MiXCR anew, one entry per CDR3 protein. The sample carries 350,000 to 500,000 distinct CDR3 sequences, 18% recorded once. Source material: PBMCs or a T cell subset sorted from them (not recorded which). These receptor sequences come from a man aged 18 to 35 who had mild COVID-19 (a few samples of this study predate the infection). Cell type and time point are not known.

J is TRBJ1-2 and V is TRBV28; 7 nucleotides match TRBD1. From germline, CDR1 is MDHEN and CDR2 SYDVKM. This CDR3 region has 13 residues. Trimming at V came to 2 bases and at J to 4 bases, leaving 1 base not matched to a gene. The CDR3 DNA reads TGTGCCAGCAGTTTAACAGGGGTCTATGGCTACACCTTC. It yields the protein CASSLTGVYGYTF.

As concerns this clonotype: Compared with germline, one end of the junction differs, possibly owing to a read error. The CDR3 spells CAGSASQGNTEAFF. The DNA of the CDR3 is TGTGCCGGCAGCGCCTCACAGGGCAACACTGAAGCTTTCTTT. The chain is built from TRBV7-9 and TRBJ1-1; D is possibly TRBD1 (6 bases). The CDR3 is made up of 14 amino acids. Germline-derived CDR1 and CDR2 are SEHNR and FQNEAQ (reference sequence).

This clonotype was picked up a small number of times. The rearrangement links TRBV28 to TRBJ2-3; D may match TRBD1 or TRBD2 (6 bases each). Germline-derived CDR1 and CDR2 are MDHEN and SYDVKM. The CDR3 runs 15 residues. Between the trimmed V and J ends, which lost 3 bases and 4 bases, there was a span of 14 bases. The CDR3 sequence is CASSLGGRGADTQYF. In nucleotides, the CDR3 is TGTGCCAGCAGTTTGGGGGGCAGGGGTGCAGATACGCAGTATTTT.

This clonotype was seen a few times. The CDR3 DNA reads TGTGCCAGCAGTTACCGGAGCGTACCGTCCTACGAGCAGTACTTC. It encodes CASSYRSVPSYEQYF. The V call is TRBV6-6, the J call TRBJ2-7, with D hard to call. Germline CDR1 reads MNHNY; CDR2 reads SVGAGI (reference sequence). This CDR3 has 15 residues. The V and J ends lost 2 bases and 1 base respectively, with 12 bases between them.

This clonotype was observed at least ten times. This chain links TRBV12-3 or TRBV12-4 with TRBJ1-6; tentatively, D is TRBD1 (6 bases). The CDR3 has 17 residues. Trimming removed 3 bases from V and 8 bases from J, with 20 bases in between. The CDR3 DNA sequence: TGTGCCAGCAGTTTTTGGGGGGGCGTCGGGAGTGATTCACCCCTCCACTTT. Its translation is CASSFWGGVGSDSPLHF.

The gene calls are TRBV24-1 and TRBJ2-5; 8 positions match TRBD2. Unmatched junction bases numbered 3, after V lost 8 bases and J lost 2 bases. CDR1 and CDR2 (germline): KGHDR, SFDVKD. CDR3 size: 13 residues. The DNA for the CDR3 is TGTGCCACCAATAGCGGGGTTCAAGAGACCCAGTACTTC. Protein product: CATNSGVQETQYF.

This clonotype was picked up many times. The rearrangement links TRBV12-3 or TRBV12-4 to TRBJ2-2; D possibly corresponds to TRBD1 (5 bases). The V and J ends lost 0 bases and 4 bases respectively, with 6 bases between them. The CDR3 covers 14 residues. CDR3 DNA: TGTGCCAGCAGTTTAGCCAGGGCCACCGGGGAGCTGTTTTTT. Amino acids: CASSLARATGELFF.

This clonotype was seen a handful of times. The chain uses TRBV7-2 and TRBJ1-1; 9 bases match TRBD1. The germline V gene has CDR1 SGHTA and CDR2 FQGNSA. Unmatched junction bases numbered 3, after V lost 5 bases and J lost 5 bases. The CDR3 consists of 13 residues. The CDR3 DNA is TGTGCCAGCAGCCGGGACAGGGTTACTGAAGCTTTCTTT. It is translated as CASSRDRVTEAFF.

This clonotype was found a few times. The chain employs TRBV6-2 or TRBV6-3 and TRBJ2-2; D gene ambiguous. Germline V gene sequence: CDR1 MNHEY, CDR2 SVGEGT. V was shortened by 6 bases and J by 7 bases, with 6 bases between the two germline ends. CDR3 length equals 11 residues. The CDR3 bases are TGTGCCAGCAGGATGAACGGGGAGCTGTTTTTT. Translation gives CASRMNGELFF.

This clonotype has more than one count but fewer than ten. The chain employs TRBV29-1 and TRBJ2-1, with D tentatively TRBD2 (6 bases). The CDR3 is made up of 14 amino acids. Trimming left V 8 bases short and J 0 bases short, with 14 bases between. Per the germline V gene, CDR1 is SQVTM and CDR2 is ANQGSEA. The CDR3 DNA sequence: TGCAGCTTAACGGACGGGAGCTCCTACAATGAGCAGTTCTTC. Translation gives CSLTDGSSYNEQFF.

The chain has TRBV4-1 and TRBJ1-1; D not resolved. V lost 0 bases and J lost 3, with 11 bases in between. The CDR3 length is 15 residues. The germline CDR1 and CDR2 sequences are MGHRA and YSYEKL. The CDR3 loop reads CASSQEDLEHTEAFF. CDR3 coding DNA: TGCGCCAGCAGCCAAGAGGACCTGGAGCACACTGAAGCTTTCTTT.

This clonotype was seen ten or more times. The rearrangement links TRBV29-1 to TRBJ2-1, with 9 bases aligning to TRBD1. This CDR3 is 12 amino acids long. The V and J ends lost 6 bases and 6 bases, in that order; junction bases with no gene match: 3. CDR1 and CDR2 from the germline V gene are SQVTM and ANQGSEA. The CDR3 bases are TGCAGCGTCATGACAGGGGGCAATGAGCAGTTCTTC. Translated, it gives CSVMTGGNEQFF.